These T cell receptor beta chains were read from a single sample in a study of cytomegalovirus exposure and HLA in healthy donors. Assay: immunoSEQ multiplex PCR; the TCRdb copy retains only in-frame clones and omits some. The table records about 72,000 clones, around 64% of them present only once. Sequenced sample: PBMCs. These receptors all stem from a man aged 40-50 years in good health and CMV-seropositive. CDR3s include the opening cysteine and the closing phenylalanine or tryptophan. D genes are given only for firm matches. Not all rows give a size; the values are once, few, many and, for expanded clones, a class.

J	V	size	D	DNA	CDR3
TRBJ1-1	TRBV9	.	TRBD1	TGTGCCAGCAGCGAACAGGGGGCTAACACTGAAGCTTTCTTT	CASSEQGANTEAFF
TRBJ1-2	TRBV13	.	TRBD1	TGTGCCAGCAGCGCCCGGGACAGGGGCGGCTACACCTTC	CASSARDRGGYTF
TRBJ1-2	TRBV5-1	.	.	TGCGCCAGCAGCTTGAGAAGGGAGGACTATGGCTACACCTTC	CASSLRREDYGYTF
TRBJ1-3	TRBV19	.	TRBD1	TGTGCCAGTAGTATAGATCGGACAGGGCCATCTGGAAACACCATATATTTT	CASSIDRTGPSGNTIYF
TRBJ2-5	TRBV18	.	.	TGTGCCAGCTCACCGGACTTGGTGGGGACCCAGTACTTC	CASSPDLVGTQYF
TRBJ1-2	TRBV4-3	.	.	TGCGCCAGCAGCCAAGATGGGGGCCCCTACTATGGCTACACCTTC	CASSQDGGPYYGYTF
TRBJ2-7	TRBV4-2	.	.	TGTGCCAGCAGCCAAGATAAGGCAGCGCGCGAGCAGTACTTC	CASSQDKAAREQYF
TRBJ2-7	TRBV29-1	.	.	TGCAGCGCCGGAACAGGGGGGGCCTACGAGCAGTACTTC	CSAGTGGAYEQYF
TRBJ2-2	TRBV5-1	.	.	TGCGCCAGCACCCCGGTTATCACGAACACCGGGGAGCTGTTTTTT	CASTPVITNTGELFF
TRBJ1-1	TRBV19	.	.	TGTGCCAGTAGTATAGCGGGGGGCCACACTGAAGCTTTCTTT	CASSIAGGHTEAFF
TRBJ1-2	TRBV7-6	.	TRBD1	TGTGCCAGCAGCTCGGGACAGGGGAACTATGGCTACACCTTC	CASSSGQGNYGYTF
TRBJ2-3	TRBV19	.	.	TGTGCCAGTAGTATATCGGGCGGAGGAGCAGATACGCAGTATTTT	CASSISGGGADTQYF
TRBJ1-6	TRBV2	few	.	TGTGCCAGCAGGGGAGGGAATTCACCCCTCCACTTT	CASRGGNSPLHF
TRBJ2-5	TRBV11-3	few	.	TGTGCCAGCAGCCTTAATGACAGAGGTTTCCAAGAGACCCAGTACTTC	CASSLNDRGFQETQYF
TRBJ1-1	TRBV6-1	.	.	TGTGCCAGCTCGTCCCGAGACATGAACACTGAAGCTTTCTTT	CASSSRDMNTEAFF
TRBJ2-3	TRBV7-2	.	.	TGTGCCAGCAGCCAGAAGCGGGTCGACACAGATACGCAGTATTTT	CASSQKRVDTDTQYF
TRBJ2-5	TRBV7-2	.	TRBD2	TGTGCCAGCAGCACGGAGCGGGGGGGCCACGAGACCCAGTACTTC	CASSTERGGHETQYF
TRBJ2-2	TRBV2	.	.	TGTGCCGTACGGACTGTCACCGGGGAGCTGTTTTTT	CAVRTVTGELFF
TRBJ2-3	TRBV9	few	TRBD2	TGTGCCAGCAGCGCCAGGCAAGCGGGGAGCACAGATACGCAGTATTTT	CASSARQAGSTDTQYF
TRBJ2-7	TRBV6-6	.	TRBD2	TGTGCCGGCGGTCCTAGCGGGGGAGAGCAGTACTTC	CAGGPSGGEQYF
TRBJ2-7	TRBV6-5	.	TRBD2	TGTGCCAGCAGCACAGGCGGGGGGCCCTACGAGCAGTACTTC	CASSTGGGPYEQYF
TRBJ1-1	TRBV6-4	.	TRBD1	TGTGCCAGCAGCCGAGTAGACAGGGGAAAAACTGAAGCTTTCTTT	CASSRVDRGKTEAFF
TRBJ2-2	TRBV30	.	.	TGTGCCTGGAGTGTACAAATAGGGACACTCACCGGGGAGCTGTTTTTT	CAWSVQIGTLTGELFF
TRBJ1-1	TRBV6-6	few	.	TGTGCCAGCAGAGGCACTGGGGAGACTGAAGCTTTCTTT	CASRGTGETEAFF
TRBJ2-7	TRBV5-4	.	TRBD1	TGTGCCAGCAGCGATGATCGGACAGGAGACAAGCAGTACTTC	CASSDDRTGDKQYF
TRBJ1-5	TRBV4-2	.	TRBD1	TGTGCCAGCAGCCAAGGGACAGGGAGCAATCAGCCCCAGCATTTT	CASSQGTGSNQPQHF
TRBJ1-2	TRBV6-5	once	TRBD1	TGTGCCAGCAGTTACTCGACAGGGTTTGGCGGTGGCTACACCTTC	CASSYSTGFGGGYTF
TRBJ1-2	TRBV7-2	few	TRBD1	TGTGCCAGCAGCCTCGACAGGGAACAGAATGGCTACACCTTC	CASSLDREQNGYTF
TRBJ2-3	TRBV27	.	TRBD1	TGTGCCAGCAGTACTCGACAGGGTGGGACAGATACGCAGTATTTT	CASSTRQGGTDTQYF
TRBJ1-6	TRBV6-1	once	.	TGTGCCAGCAGTGAAGGGGGCATCGTTAGCTCCTATAATTCACCCCTCCACTTT	CASSEGGIVSSYNSPLHF
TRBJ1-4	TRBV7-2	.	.	TGTGCCAGCAGCTTAGTGGCTGCAACTAATGAAAAACTGTTTTTT	CASSLVAATNEKLFF
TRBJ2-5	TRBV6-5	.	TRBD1	TGTGCCAGCGGGGGGGGACAGGGAGAGGGGGAGACCCAGTACTTC	CASGGGQGEGETQYF
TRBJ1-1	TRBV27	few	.	TGTGCCAGCAGGGATTACAGGTTTTGGGGCACTGAAGCTTTCTTT	CASRDYRFWGTEAFF
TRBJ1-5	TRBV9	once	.	TGTGCCAGCAGCGTAGGTTCAGGCAATCAGCCCCAGCATTTT	CASSVGSGNQPQHF
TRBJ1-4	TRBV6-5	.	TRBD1	TGTGCCAGCAGTTCTCTCCGGGACAGGGATGAAAAACTGTTTTTT	CASSSLRDRDEKLFF
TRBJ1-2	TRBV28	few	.	TGTGCCAGCAGTTTGGCAGGGTGGGGAGGGGGCTACACCTTC	CASSLAGWGGGYTF
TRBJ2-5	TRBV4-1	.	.	TGCGCCAGCAGCCTACTTCCGACTCGACGAGAGACCCAGTACTTC	CASSLLPTRRETQYF
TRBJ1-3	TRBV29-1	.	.	TGCAGCGGGCTCAACAGTGGATCAAACACCATATATTTT	CSGLNSGSNTIYF
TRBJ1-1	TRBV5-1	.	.	TGCGCCAGCAGCTTTGGAGGGGTCCGGGCTTTCTTT	CASSFGGVRAFF
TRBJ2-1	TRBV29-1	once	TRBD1	TGCAGCGCTCAATACGGGACAGGGTTACGGAATGAGCAGTTCTTC	CSAQYGTGLRNEQFF
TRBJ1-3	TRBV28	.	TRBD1	TGTGCCAGCAGGGAACAGGGGTCTGGAAACACCATATATTTT	CASREQGSGNTIYF
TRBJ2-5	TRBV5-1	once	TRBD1	TGCGCCAGCAGCTTGAACAGGGGATCCCAAGAGACCCAGTACTTC	CASSLNRGSQETQYF
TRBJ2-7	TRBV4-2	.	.	TGTGCCAGCAGCCAATCACTAGCCTACGAGCAGTACTTC	CASSQSLAYEQYF
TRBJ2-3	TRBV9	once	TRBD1	TGTGCCAGCAGCGACAAGGGGGCTCGAACAGATACGCAGTATTTT	CASSDKGARTDTQYF
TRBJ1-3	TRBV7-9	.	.	TGTGCCAGCAGCCAAACGACAGTCCTCTCTGGAAACACCATATATTTT	CASSQTTVLSGNTIYF
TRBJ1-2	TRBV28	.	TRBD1	TGTGCCAGCAGCCTAGCGACAGGGAGATCGTTGCGGTACACCTTC	CASSLATGRSLRYTF
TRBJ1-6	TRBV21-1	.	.	TGTGCCAGCAGCAAAGTGCGTGAGGAGAATTCACCCCTCCACTTT	CASSKVREENSPLHF
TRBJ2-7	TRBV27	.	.	TGTGCCAGCAGAGCCGGGACATTAAGCTCCTACGAGCAGTACTTC	CASRAGTLSSYEQYF
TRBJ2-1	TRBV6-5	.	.	TGTGCCAGCAGTACCGGGACTCACAATGAGCAGTTCTTC	CASSTGTHNEQFF
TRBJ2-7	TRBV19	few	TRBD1	TGTGCCAGTAAAACCGGGACAGGGGCCTACGAGCAGTACTTC	CASKTGTGAYEQYF
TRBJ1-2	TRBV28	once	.	TGTGCCAGCAGTTTATTAGTAGATGGCTACACCTTC	CASSLLVDGYTF
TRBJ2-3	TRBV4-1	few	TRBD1	TGCGCCAGCAGCCAAGATTGGCCACAGGGGAGTGAGACGCAGTATTTT	CASSQDWPQGSETQYF
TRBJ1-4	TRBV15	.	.	TGTGCCACCAGCAGAGATCGAGCCGCAACTAATGAAAAACTGTTTTTT	CATSRDRAATNEKLFF
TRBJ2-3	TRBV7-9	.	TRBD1	TGTGCCAGCAGCTTAGTTGCAGGGGGTACAGATACGCAGTATTTT	CASSLVAGGTDTQYF
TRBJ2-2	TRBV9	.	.	TGTGCCAGCAGCGCAATCCCCCCCGGGGAGCTGTTTTTT	CASSAIPPGELFF
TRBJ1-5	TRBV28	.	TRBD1	TGTGCCATCGGACAGGGGGAATTCAATCAGCCCCAGCATTTT	CAIGQGEFNQPQHF
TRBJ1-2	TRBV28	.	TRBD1	TGTGCCAGCAGGAGGGACAGTAACTATGGCTACACCTTC	CASRRDSNYGYTF
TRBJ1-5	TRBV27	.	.	TGTGCCAGCAGCCCTCTAAATCAGCCCCAGCATTTT	CASSPLNQPQHF